This T cell receptor (beta chain) is from a study of cytomegalovirus exposure and HLA in healthy donors. General observations from the study: Generally TCR sequences proved uncommon, though certain public TCRs appeared in numerous donors.

Germline CDR1 reads MNHNY; CDR2 reads SVGAGI (reference sequence). J gave up 2 bases and V 6 bases, and 5 bases lay outside the gene matches. This CDR3 contains 16 residues. A remark on this clone: Its antigen remains unknown.

Only in-frame clones appear in the TCRdb table, and some are missing; sequencing was by immunoSEQ multiplex PCR. This table holds approximately 300,000 clones, 75% to 90% found once. Source material: PBMCs. The chain carries TRBV6-6 and TRBJ2-6; 9 nucleotides match TRBD1. The clonotype was recovered from a woman aged 18-30 years in good health and CMV-seronegative. CDR3 region: CASRPQGAAGANVLTF. The CDR3 DNA is TGTGCCAGCAGGCCACAGGGGGCAGCTGGGGCCAACGTCCTGACTTTC.